This T cell receptor (beta chain) stems from a study of Ad26.COV2.S vaccination and SARS-CoV-2 variants. Turning to the study itself: Ad26.COV2.S given intramuscularly, once or twice 56 days apart.

Documented treatment: 15 to 20 received Ad26.COV2.S at low or high dose, single or two shots; five or six received placebo; per-sample allocation not given. Collection of the samples took place on day 63 after the first injection of vaccine or placebo. An Ad26 vector expressing Wuhan-strain SARS-CoV-2 spike served as the vaccine. This clone was detected once. Some clones are missing from TCRdb's copy, which holds only in-frame ones; the method was immunoSEQ multiplex PCR. Of 300,000 to 400,000 clones detected, about 86% appear once; the ten largest clones hold around 1.9%. CDR1 and CDR2 from the germline V gene are LNHNV and YYDKDF (reference sequence). J lost 4 bases, V lost 5 bases, and 5 bases had no gene match. The CDR3 spans 14 residues.

The sample in question was peripheral blood, obtained in a trial of Ad26.COV2.S vaccine versus placebo. The receptor was derived from a person aged 18-65 years who received the Ad26.COV2.S COVID-19 vaccine or a placebo. The gene calls are TRBV15 and TRBJ2-5; 9 bases fit TRBD1. The CDR3 is CATSRWDRVETQYF. In DNA form, the CDR3 reads TGTGCCACCAGCCGATGGGACAGGGTAGAGACCCAGTACTTC.